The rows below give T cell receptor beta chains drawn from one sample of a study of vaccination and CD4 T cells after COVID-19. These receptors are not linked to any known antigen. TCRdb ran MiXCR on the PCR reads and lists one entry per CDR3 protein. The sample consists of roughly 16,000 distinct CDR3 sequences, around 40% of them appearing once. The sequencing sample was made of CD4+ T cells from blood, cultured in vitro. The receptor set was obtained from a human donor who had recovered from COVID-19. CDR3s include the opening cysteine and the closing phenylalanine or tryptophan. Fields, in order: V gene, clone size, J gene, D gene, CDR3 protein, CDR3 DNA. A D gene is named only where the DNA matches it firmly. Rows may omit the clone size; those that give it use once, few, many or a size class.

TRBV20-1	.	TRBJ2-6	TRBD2	CSARVVAGASGANVLTF	TGCAGTGCTAGAGTCGTAGCGGGAGCCTCTGGGGCCAACGTCCTGACTTTC
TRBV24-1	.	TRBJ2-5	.	CATSDHGRQETQYF	TGTGCCACCAGTGATCACGGGAGACAAGAGACCCAGTACTTC
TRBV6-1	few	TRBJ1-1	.	CASRTDRLTEAFF	TGTGCCAGCAGAACTGACCGACTCACTGAAGCTTTCTTT
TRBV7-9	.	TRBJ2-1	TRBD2	CASSLVTSGTIVQFF	TGTGCCAGCAGCTTAGTCACTAGCGGGACAATAGTGCAGTTCTTC
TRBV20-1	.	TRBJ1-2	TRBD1	CSGQGQGNYGYTF	TGCAGTGGACAGGGACAGGGGAACTATGGCTACACCTTC
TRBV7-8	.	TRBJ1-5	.	CASSRVEGSNQPQHF	TGTGCCAGCAGCCGAGTGGAGGGATCCAATCAGCCCCAGCATTTT
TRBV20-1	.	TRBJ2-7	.	CSARGGQNRYEQYF	TGCAGTGCTAGGGGGGGACAGAACCGCTACGAGCAGTACTTC
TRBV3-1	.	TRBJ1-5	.	CASSQDFPQPQHF	TGTGCCAGCAGCCAAGATTTCCCCCAGCCCCAGCATTTT
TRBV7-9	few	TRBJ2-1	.	CASSPEGLPRDEQFF	TGTGCCAGCAGCCCTGAGGGGTTACCCCGCGATGAGCAGTTCTTC
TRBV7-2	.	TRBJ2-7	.	CASSFLNLGEQYF	TGTGCCAGCAGCTTCCTTAACTTGGGGGAGCAGTACTTC
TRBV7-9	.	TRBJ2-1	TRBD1	CASSRAGTGAGEQFF	TGTGCCAGCAGCCGAGCCGGGACAGGGGCTGGGGAGCAGTTCTTC
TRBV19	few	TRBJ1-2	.	CASRSGGRSNYGYTF	TGTGCCAGTAGGAGCGGGGGGCGATCTAACTATGGCTACACCTTC
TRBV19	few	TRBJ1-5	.	CASTPGLAVQPQHF	TGTGCCAGTACCCCGGGACTAGCGGTTCAGCCCCAGCATTTT
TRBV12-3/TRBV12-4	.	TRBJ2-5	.	CAGSFEGLRGETQYF	TGTGCCGGCAGTTTCGAGGGATTACGTGGAGAGACCCAGTACTTC
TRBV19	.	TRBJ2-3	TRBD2	CASNPGTSSTDTQYF	TGTGCCAGTAACCCGGGGACTAGCTCCACAGATACGCAGTATTTT
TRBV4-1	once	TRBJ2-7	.	CASSHDTGYEQYF	TGCGCCAGCAGCCACGATACAGGGTACGAGCAGTACTTC
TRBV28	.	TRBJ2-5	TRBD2	CASSLTSEETQYF	TGTGCCAGCAGTTTAACTAGCGAGGAGACCCAGTACTTC
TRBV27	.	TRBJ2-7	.	CASSSGQPGSSEQYF	TGTGCCAGCAGTTCAGGACAGCCGGGGAGCAGCGAGCAGTACTTC
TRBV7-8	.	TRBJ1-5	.	CASSSTRDKSNQPQHF	TGTGCCAGCAGCTCCACCAGGGACAAAAGCAATCAGCCCCAGCATTTT
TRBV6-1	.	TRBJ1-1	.	CASSKGGGMNTEAFF	TGTGCCAGCAGTAAAGGGGGGGGGATGAACACTGAAGCTTTCTTT
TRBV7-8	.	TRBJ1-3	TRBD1	CASSTDRFKGNTIYF	TGTGCCAGCAGCACGGACAGGTTCAAAGGAAACACCATATATTTT
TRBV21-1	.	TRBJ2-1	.	CASCIQGRYTGEQFF	TGTGCCAGCTGCATACAGGGGCGCTATACAGGGGAGCAGTTCTTC
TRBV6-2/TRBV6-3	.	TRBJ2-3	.	CASRPQASATDTQYF	TGTGCCAGCAGACCGCAGGCTAGCGCAACAGATACGCAGTATTTT
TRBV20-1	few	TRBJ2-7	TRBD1	CSATSDRDSSYEQYF	TGCAGTGCTACTTCCGACCGGGACAGTTCCTACGAGCAGTACTTC
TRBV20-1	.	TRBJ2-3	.	CSARPSLPSTVDTQYF	TGCAGTGCCAGACCCTCGCTACCTTCGACGGTAGATACGCAGTATTTT
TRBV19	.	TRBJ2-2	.	CASSIGYTGELFF	TGTGCCAGTAGTATCGGTTACACCGGGGAGCTGTTTTTT
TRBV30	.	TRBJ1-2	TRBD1	CAWSVQGAKSYGYTF	TGTGCCTGGAGTGTGCAGGGGGCCAAGAGCTATGGCTACACCTTC
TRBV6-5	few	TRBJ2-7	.	CASSYGQGAGVGYEQYF	TGTGCCAGCAGTTACGGTCAGGGGGCGGGGGTTGGGTACGAGCAGTACTTC